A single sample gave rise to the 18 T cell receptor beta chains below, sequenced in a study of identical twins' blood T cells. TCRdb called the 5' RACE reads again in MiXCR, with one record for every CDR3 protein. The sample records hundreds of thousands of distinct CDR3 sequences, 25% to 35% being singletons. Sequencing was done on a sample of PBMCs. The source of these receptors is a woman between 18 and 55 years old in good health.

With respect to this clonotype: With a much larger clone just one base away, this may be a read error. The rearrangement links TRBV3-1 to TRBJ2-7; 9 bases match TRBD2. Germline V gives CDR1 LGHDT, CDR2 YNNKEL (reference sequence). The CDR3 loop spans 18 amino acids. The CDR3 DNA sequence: TGTGCCAGCAGCCAAGAGGGGCGTAGCGGGAGAGGTCTCTACGGGCAGTACTTC. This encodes CASSQEGRSGRGLYGQYF.

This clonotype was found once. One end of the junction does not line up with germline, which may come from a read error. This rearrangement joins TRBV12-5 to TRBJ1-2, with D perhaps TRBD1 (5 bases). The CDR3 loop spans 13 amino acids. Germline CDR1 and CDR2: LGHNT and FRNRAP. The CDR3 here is CAGGSRVNYGYTF. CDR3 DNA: TGTGCTGGTGGTTCCAGGGTTAACTATGGCTACACCTTC. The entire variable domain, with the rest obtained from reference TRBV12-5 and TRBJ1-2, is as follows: DARVTQTPRHKVTEMGQEVTMRCQPILGHNTVFWYRQTMMQGLELLAYFRNRAPLDDSGMPKDRFSAEMPDATLATLKIQPSEPRDSAVYFCAGGSRVNYGYTFGSGTRLTVV.

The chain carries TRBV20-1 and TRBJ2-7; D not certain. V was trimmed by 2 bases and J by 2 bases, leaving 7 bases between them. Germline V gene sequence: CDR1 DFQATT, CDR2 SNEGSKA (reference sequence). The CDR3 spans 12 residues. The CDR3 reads CSARRATYEQYF. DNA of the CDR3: TGCAGTGCTAGACGGGCCACCTACGAGCAGTACTTC.

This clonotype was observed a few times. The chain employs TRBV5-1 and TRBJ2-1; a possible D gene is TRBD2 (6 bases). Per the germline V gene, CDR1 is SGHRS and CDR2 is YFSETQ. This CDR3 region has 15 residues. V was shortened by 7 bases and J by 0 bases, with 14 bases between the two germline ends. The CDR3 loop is CASDFTGGSYNEQFF. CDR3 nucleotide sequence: TGCGCCAGCGATTTCACCGGGGGCTCCTACAATGAGCAGTTCTTC. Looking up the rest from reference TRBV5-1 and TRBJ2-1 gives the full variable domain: KAGVTQTPRYLIKTRGQQVTLSCSPISGHRSVSWYQQTPGQGLQFLFEYFSETQRNKGNFPGRFSGRQFSNSRSEMNVSTLELGDSALYLCASDFTGGSYNEQFFGPGTRLTVL.

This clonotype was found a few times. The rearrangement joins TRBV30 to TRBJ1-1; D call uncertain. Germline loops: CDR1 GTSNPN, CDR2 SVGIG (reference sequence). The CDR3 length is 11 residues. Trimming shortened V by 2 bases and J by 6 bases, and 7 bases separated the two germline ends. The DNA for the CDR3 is TGTGCCTGGAGTCCGGCAGCTGAAGCTTTCTTT. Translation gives CAWSPAAEAFF.

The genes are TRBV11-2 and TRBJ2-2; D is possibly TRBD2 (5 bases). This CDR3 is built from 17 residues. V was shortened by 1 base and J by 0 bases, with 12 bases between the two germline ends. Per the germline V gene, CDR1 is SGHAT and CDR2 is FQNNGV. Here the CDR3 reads CASSLVVSGSNTGELFF. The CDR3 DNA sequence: TGTGCCAGCAGCTTAGTAGTTTCGGGGTCGAACACCGGGGAGCTGTTTTTT.

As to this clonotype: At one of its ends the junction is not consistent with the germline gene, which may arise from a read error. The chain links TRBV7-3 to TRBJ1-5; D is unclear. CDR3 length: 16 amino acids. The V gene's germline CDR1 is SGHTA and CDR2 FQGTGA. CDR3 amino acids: CASSLVWRARNKPQHF. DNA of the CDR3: TGTGCCAGCAGCTTAGTTTGGAGGGCCCGCAATAAGCCCCAGCATTTT.

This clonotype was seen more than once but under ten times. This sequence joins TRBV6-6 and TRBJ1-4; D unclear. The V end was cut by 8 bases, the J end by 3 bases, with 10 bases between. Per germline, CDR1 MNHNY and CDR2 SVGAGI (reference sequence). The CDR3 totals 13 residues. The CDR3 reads CASRLPSNEKLFF. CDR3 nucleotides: TGTGCCAGCCGACTTCCTTCTAATGAAAAACTGTTTTTT.

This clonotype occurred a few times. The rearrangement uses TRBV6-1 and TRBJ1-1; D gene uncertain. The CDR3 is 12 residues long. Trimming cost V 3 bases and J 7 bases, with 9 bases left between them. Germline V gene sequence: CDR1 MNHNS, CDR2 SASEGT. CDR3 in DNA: TGTGCCAGCAGTGATAGGCGGCGTGAAGCTTTCTTT. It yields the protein CASSDRRREAFF.

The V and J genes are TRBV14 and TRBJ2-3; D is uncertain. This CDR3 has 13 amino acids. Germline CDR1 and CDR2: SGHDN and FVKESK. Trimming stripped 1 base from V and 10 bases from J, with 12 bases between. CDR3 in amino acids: CASSQVASSAQYF. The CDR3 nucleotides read TGTGCCAGCAGCCAAGTTGCGTCGTCCGCGCAGTATTTT.

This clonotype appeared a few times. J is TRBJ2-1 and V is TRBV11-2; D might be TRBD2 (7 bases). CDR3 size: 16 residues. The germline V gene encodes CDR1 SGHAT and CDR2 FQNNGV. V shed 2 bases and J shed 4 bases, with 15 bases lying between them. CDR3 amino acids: CASSLRMAGAYNEQFF. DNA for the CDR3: TGTGCCAGCAGCTTACGGATGGCGGGGGCTTACAATGAGCAGTTCTTC.

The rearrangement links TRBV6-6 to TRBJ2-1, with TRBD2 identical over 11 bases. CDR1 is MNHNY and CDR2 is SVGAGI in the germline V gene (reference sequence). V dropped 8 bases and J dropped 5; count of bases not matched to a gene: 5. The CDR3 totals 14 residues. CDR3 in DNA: TGTGCCAGCTCCGGACTAGCGGGCAACAATGAGCAGTTCTTC. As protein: CASSGLAGNNEQFF.

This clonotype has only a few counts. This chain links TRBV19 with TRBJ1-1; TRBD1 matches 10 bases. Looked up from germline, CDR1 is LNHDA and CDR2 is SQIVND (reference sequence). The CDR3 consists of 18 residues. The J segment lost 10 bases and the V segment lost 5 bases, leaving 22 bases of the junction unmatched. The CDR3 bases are TGTGCCAGTAGTCAAACCTTGGGACAGGGGTTCTTATCGCCGAGAGCTTTCTTT. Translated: CASSQTLGQGFLSPRAFF.

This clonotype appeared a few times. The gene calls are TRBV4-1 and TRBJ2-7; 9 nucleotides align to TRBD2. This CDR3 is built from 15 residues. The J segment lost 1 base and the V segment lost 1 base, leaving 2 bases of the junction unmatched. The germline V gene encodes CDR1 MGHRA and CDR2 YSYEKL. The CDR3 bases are TGCGCCAGCAGCCAAGGGACTAGCGAATCCTACGAGCAGTACTTC. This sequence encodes CASSQGTSESYEQYF.

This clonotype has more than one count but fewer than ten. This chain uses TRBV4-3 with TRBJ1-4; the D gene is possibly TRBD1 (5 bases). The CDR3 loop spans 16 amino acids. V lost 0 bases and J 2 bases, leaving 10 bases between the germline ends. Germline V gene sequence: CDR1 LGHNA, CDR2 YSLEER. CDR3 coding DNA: TGCGCCAGCAGCCAAGAAGCGGGGCGGACTAATGAAAAACTGTTTTTT. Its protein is CASSQEAGRTNEKLFF.

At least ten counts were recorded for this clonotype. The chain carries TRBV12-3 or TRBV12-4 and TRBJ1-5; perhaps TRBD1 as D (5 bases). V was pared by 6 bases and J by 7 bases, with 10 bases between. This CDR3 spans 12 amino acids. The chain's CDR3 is CASRDQGQPQHF. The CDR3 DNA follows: TGTGCCAGCAGGGATCAGGGACAGCCCCAGCATTTT.

For the CDR3, the DNA is TGCAGTGCTAGAGATCTCCGAGGGCTCACTGAAGCTTTCTTT. It codes for CSARDLRGLTEAFF. V is TRBV20-1 and J is TRBJ1-1, with D unclear. V lost 0 bases, J lost 4 bases, and 12 bases lay in between. Germline V CDR1 and CDR2: DFQATT, SNEGSKA (reference sequence). This CDR3 is 14 amino acids long.

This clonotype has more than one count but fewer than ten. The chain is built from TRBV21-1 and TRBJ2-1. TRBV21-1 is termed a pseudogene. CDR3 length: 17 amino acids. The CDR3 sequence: CASPRRASENFYNEQFF. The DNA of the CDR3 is TGTGCCAGCCCCAGGAGAGCGAGCGAGAATTTCTACAATGAGCAGTTCTTC.